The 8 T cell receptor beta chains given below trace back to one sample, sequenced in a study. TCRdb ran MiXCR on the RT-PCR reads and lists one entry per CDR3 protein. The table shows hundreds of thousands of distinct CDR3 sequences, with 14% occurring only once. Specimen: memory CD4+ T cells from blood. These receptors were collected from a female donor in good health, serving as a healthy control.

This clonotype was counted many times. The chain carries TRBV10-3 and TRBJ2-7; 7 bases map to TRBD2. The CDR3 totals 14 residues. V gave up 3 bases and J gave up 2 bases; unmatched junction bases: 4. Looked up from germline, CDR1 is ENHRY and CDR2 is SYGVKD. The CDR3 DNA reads TGTGCCATCAGTGAAAGCGGGAAGCCCTACGAGCAGTACTTC. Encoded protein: CAISESGKPYEQYF.

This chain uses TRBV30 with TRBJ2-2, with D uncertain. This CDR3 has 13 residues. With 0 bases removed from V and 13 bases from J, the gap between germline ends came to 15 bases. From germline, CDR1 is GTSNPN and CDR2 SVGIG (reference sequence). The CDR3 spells CAWSVLSSTGLFF. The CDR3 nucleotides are TGTGCCTGGAGTGTACTTAGTTCTACGGGGCTGTTTTTT.

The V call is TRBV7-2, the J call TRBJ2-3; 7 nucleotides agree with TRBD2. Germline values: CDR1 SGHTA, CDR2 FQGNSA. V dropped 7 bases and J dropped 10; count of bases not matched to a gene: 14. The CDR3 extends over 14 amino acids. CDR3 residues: CASTRGNSQIAQYF. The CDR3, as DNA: TGTGCCAGCACGCGGGGGAACTCACAGATTGCGCAGTATTTT.

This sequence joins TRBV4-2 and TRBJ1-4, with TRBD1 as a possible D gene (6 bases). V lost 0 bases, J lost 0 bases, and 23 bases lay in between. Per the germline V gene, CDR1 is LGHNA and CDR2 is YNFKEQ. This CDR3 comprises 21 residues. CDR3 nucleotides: TGTGCCAGCAGCCAAGATTTGCCAGGGGCAACTAGTTGGGCAACTAATGAAAAACTGTTTTTT. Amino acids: CASSQDLPGATSWATNEKLFF.

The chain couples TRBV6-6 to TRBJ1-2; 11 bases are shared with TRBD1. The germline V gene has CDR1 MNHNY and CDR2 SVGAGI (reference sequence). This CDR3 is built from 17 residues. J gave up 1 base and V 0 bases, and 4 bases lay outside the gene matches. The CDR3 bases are TGTGCCAGCAGTTACTCAGGGACAGGGGGGCATAACTATGGCTACACCTTC. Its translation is CASSYSGTGGHNYGYTF.

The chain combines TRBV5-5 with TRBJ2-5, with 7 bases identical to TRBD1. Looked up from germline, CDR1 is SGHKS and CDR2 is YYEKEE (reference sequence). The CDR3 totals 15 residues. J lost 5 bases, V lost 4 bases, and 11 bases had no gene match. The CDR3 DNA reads TGTGCCAGCAGCGTGGGTCGACAGGGCGTGGAGACCCAGTACTTC. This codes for CASSVGRQGVETQYF.

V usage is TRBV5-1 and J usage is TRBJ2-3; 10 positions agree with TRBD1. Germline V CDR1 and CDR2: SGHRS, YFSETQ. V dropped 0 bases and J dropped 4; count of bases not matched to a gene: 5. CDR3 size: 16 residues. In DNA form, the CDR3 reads TGCGCCAGCAGCTTGGCTGGACAGGGGGTTTCAGATACGCAGTATTTT. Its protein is CASSLAGQGVSDTQYF.

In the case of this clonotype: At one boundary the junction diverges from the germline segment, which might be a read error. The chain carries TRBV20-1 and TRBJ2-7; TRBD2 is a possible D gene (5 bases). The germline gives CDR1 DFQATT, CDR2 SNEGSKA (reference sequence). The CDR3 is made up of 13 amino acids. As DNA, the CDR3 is TGCAGTACTAGGTCCGTAGGCCTCTACGAGCAGTACTTC. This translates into CSTRSVGLYEQYF.